This T cell receptor beta chain originates from a study of blood T cell repertoires in COVID-19. Study information: The origin of the acute and convalescent COVID-19 samples was the United States, Italy and Spain. Nucleic acid was either cDNA or gDNA, and it came from T cells, B-cell-depleted T cells, or PBMCs.

The CDR3 length is 18 residues. Germline V gene lookup returns CDR1 MGHRA and CDR2 YSYEKL. In the original processing: Researchers report that nucleated cell counts were estimated from reference gene primer amplification. Only in-frame clones appear in the TCRdb table, and some are missing; sequencing was by immunoSEQ multiplex PCR. V, J and clone size are taken as reported in that table, and D and trimming were inferred from the DNA itself. This table holds roughly 140,000 clones, around 90% found once. Sequenced input: peripheral blood. This receptor was identified in a human donor in a cohort sampled during active COVID-19. The rearrangement links TRBV4-1 to TRBJ2-5; TRBD2 agrees at 10 bases. The J call is doubtful: the DNA matches TRBJ2-7 better. In DNA form, the CDR3 reads TGCGCCAGCAGCCAAGATAGACTACTAGCGGGGTTAACGAACGAGCAGTACTTC. Protein product: CASSQDRLLAGLTNEQYF.